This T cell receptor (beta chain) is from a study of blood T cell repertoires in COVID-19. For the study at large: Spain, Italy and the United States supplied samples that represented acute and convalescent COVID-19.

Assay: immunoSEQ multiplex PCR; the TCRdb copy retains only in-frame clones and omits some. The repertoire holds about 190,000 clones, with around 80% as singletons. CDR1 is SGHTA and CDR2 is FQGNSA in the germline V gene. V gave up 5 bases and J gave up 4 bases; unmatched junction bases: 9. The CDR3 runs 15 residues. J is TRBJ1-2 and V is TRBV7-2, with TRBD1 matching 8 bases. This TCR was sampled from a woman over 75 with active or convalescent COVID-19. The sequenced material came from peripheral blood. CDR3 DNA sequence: TGTGCCAGCAGCCCCCAACAGGGGGTTGCCTATGGCTACACCTTC. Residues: CASSPQQGVAYGYTF.